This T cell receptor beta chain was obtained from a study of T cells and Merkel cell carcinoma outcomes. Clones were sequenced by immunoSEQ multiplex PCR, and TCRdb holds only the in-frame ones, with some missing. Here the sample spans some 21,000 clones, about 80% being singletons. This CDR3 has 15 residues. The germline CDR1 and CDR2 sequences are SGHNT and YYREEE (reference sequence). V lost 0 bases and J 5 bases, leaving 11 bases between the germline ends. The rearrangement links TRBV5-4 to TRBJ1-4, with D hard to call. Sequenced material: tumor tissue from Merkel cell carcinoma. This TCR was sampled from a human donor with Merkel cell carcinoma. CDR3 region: CASSLGVNPNEKLFF. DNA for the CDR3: TGTGCCAGCAGCTTGGGTGTGAACCCAAATGAAAAACTGTTTTTT.